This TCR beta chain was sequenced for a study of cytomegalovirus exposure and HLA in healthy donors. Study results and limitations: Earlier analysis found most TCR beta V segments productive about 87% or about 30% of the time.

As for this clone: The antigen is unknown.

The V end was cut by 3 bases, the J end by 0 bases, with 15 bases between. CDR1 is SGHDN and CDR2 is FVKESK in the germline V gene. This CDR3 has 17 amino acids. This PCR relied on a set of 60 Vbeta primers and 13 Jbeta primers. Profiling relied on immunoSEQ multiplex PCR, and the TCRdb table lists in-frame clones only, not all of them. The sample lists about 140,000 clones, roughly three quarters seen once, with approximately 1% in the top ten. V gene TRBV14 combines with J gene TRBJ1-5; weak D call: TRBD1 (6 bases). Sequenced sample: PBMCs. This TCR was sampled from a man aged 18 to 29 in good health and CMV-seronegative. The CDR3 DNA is TGTGCCAGCAGCCACGGGGATAGGACAGATAGCAATCAGCCCCAGCATTTT. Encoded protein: CASSHGDRTDSNQPQHF.